The sequence of this T cell receptor (beta chain) was determined in a study of cytomegalovirus exposure and HLA in healthy donors. The length of the CDR3 is 18 residues. J lost 2 bases, V lost 3 bases, and 14 bases had no gene match. Looked up from germline, CDR1 is SEHNR and CDR2 is FQNEAQ (reference sequence). Only in-frame clones appear in the TCRdb table, and some are missing; sequencing was by immunoSEQ multiplex PCR. The data hold fewer than 130,000 clones, with roughly nine tenths observed a single time. Specimen: PBMCs. This TCR was sampled from a young woman in good health and CMV-seronegative. V and J are TRBV7-9 and TRBJ2-7, with TRBD1 identical over 9 bases. The CDR3 loop reads CASSLVPGQGRGTYEQYF. DNA of the CDR3: TGTGCCAGCAGCTTGGTCCCGGGACAGGGAAGAGGGACCTACGAGCAGTACTTC.